Included here is one T cell receptor beta chain sequence, with context. This entry comes from a study of cytomegalovirus exposure and HLA in healthy donors. PCR primers comprised 60 Vbeta and 13 Jbeta primers. The protocol was immunoSEQ multiplex PCR, while the TCRdb copy is restricted to in-frame clones and leaves out a portion. The sample gives 160,000 or so clones, 65% to 85% of which show up once; about 7.7% is in the top ten. CDR1 is MNHNS and CDR2 is SASEGT in the germline V gene. With V trimmed by 8 bases and J by 5 bases, 9 bases remained unmatched. CDR3 length: 15 amino acids. The chain recombines TRBV6-1 with TRBJ2-2; the match to TRBD2 covers 9 bases. The source is a woman in her forties in good health and CMV-seropositive. Input material: PBMCs. The CDR3 is CASRGGGAGTGELFF. In DNA form, the CDR3 reads TGTGCCAGCCGCGGCGGGGGGGCCGGAACCGGGGAGCTGTTTTTT.